This T cell receptor beta chain came from a study of T-cell memory formation after mild COVID-19. Study-level points and caveats: Researchers found some responding clones in pre-infection memory, a sign that cross-reactive memory joined.

Using its own MiXCR run on the 5' RACE reads, TCRdb lists one record per CDR3 protein. Of some 290,000 distinct CDR3 sequences in the sample, roughly 16% were seen once. With respect to this clonotype: What it recognizes is unknown.

Sequencing was performed on PBMCs or a T cell subset sorted from them (not recorded which). The receptor was isolated from a man younger than 35 who had mild COVID-19 (a few samples of this study predate the infection). Cell type and time point are not known.

The CDR3 DNA sequence: TGTGCCAGCAGCCTTCCCCACCCAATCACAGATACGCAGTATTTT. The encoded protein is CASSLPHPITDTQYF. The chain links TRBV28 to TRBJ2-3; the D is unclear. This CDR3 comprises 15 residues. V lost 6 bases and J 2 bases, leaving 15 bases between the germline ends. Germline V lookup: CDR1 MDHEN, CDR2 SYDVKM.